A selection of T cell receptor beta chains follows, all from one sample in a study of cytomegalovirus exposure and HLA in healthy donors. The repertoire was sequenced with immunoSEQ multiplex PCR; TCRdb's copy has only in-frame clones and lacks some. The table includes some 150,000 clones, about 94% detected once. Material: PBMCs. These receptors were collected from a man between 18 and 29 years old in good health and CMV-seropositive. CDR3s leave out the opening cysteine and the closing phenylalanine or tryptophan. A D gene is named only where the DNA matches it firmly. Size values are once, few and many counts, or a class for expanded clones, and some rows have none.

d_call clone_size j_call v_call cdr3_aa
TRBD1 . TRBJ2-7 TRBV5-1 ASSALTGQGNYEQY
. . TRBJ1-5 TRBV1 TSSYRGPGQPQH
TRBD2 . TRBJ2-1 TRBV5-4 ASSPGTSSDEQF
. . TRBJ2-3 TRBV5-1 ASSYAGTDTQY
. . TRBJ2-1 TRBV7-3 ASSPRGMNEQF
. . TRBJ2-3 TRBV7-2 ASSSLAIDTQY
. . TRBJ1-3 TRBV28 ASSFRGNTIY
TRBD1 . TRBJ1-4 TRBV5-4 ASSSGQGGDEKLF
. . TRBJ2-4 TRBV5-4 ASSLGGAKNIQY
. . TRBJ2-3 TRBV19 ASSGGVSSDTQY
. . TRBJ1-5 TRBV5-6 ASSLLRVGQPQH
TRBD1 . TRBJ1-1 TRBV4-2 ASSLDRGRTEAF
TRBD1 once TRBJ1-5 TRBV28 AIAPGQGNQPQH
. . TRBJ1-5 TRBV6-6 AAGGSQPQH
TRBD2 . TRBJ2-3 TRBV5-4 ASSAGGADTQY
. . TRBJ1-4 TRBV28 ASSINRALNEKLF
. once TRBJ1-2 TRBV4-2 ASSQDRELNYGYT
. . TRBJ1-2 TRBV28 ASRDGGNYGYT
TRBD1 . TRBJ2-1 TRBV5-1 ASSPVGGGNNEQF
. few TRBJ1-6 TRBV28 ASSPQGIYSPLH
TRBD1 . TRBJ1-1 TRBV7-8 ASSLGTGGFKTEAF
. . TRBJ2-3 TRBV27 ASARGGPDTQY
. . TRBJ1-4 TRBV29-1 SALDSSNEKLF
. . TRBJ1-1 TRBV5-6 ASSLYPGSNTEAF
. . TRBJ2-7 TRBV6-5 ASRTSGTLSYEQY
. . TRBJ1-2 TRBV7-9 ASSPTGYGYT
. . TRBJ1-1 TRBV2 ASSRQVITEAF
. . TRBJ1-5 TRBV9 ASRTDRNQPQH
TRBD1 . TRBJ1-2 TRBV30 AWSPGQGAYGYT
TRBD1 . TRBJ2-2 TRBV2 ANGWTGGAGELF
. . TRBJ2-5 TRBV29-1 SVEGTVETQY
. . TRBJ2-7 TRBV28 ASSLTSTGTYEQY
. few TRBJ2-7 TRBV5-4 ASSPDTGTSDSYEQY
. . TRBJ2-1 TRBV19 ASSNWAGLSDEQF